The T cell receptor (beta chain) described here comes from a study of T cell changes during pregnancy in multiple sclerosis (dated 2019 in TCRdb). At the level of the whole study: The study looked at changes in the T cell repertoire across pregnancy in women with multiple sclerosis.

The CDR3 holds 14 amino acids from the cysteine to the phenylalanine. Only the CDR3 region is kept as DNA, spanning 42 bases read in frame from base 1. CDR1 and CDR2 are read off the germline V gene as SGHVS and FNYEAQ. Cut back by 0 bases and 4 bases, the V and J ends lie 9 bases apart. Library creation used the immunoSEQ multiplex PCR assay. What TCRdb holds here is the immuneACCESS table cut down to in-frame rearrangements. Part of the clones is not present; checked against another copy, under half of the missing clones reflect an unresolved V gene, and the others are unexplained. The table for this sample lists about 97,000 clones; just over 90% of them were counted only once. The ten largest make up about 0.75% of the sample. Turning to this clone: This clone's antigen is unknown. Per-nucleotide qualities are absent, and no much larger clonotype sits a single base away.

This TCR was sampled from a female donor in good health, enrolled as a control in a pregnancy study. The V and J genes are TRBV7-6 and TRBJ1-1; a tentative D call is TRBD1 (6 bases match). The sample was peripheral blood, taken in the second trimester of pregnancy. CDR3 loop: CASSLAAGATEAFF. The DNA sequence reads TGTGCCAGCAGCTTAGCGGCAGGGGCCACTGAAGCTTTCTTT.